The T cell receptor beta chain under discussion was sequenced for a study of T cells expressing NK-cell markers. Study results and caveats: Clones of NKG2C+ T cells that had expanded were of unclear HCMV specificity.

Notes on this clonotype: Its target is not known.

This CDR3 is 13 amino acids long. Germline CDR1 is LGHNT and CDR2 is FRNRAP. As the method of synthesis, 5'RACE template switching with UMIs yielded TCR beta cDNA. Reanalyzing the 5' RACE reads, TCRdb keeps one entry per CDR3 protein, without DNA. Its table lists 350,000 to 400,000 distinct CDR3 sequences. The rearrangement joins TRBV12-5 to TRBJ1-1. The sample taken for sequencing was blood T cells: a sorted CD56 or NKG2C T cell subset, CD4+ or CD8+ T cells, or bulk PBMC T cells (not recorded which). The receptor comes from a woman aged 45-65 years in good health. The CDR3 here is CASVPPVTAEAFF.